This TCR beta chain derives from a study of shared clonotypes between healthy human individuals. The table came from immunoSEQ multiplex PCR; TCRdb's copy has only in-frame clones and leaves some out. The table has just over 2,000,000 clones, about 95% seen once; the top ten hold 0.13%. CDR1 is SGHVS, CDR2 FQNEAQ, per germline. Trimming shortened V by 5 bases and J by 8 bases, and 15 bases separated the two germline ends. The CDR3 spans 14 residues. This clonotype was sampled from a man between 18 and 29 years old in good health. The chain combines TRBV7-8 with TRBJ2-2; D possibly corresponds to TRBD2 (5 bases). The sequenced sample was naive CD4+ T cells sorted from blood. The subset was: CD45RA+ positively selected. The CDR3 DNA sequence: TGTGCCAGCAGCCCCCTCCCCGGGGTAGGGGAGCTGTTTTTT. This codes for CASSPLPGVGELFF.